This TCR beta chain was found in a study of vaccination and CD4 T cells after COVID-19. At the level of the study: Convalescent cases consisted of six males and four females, of whom two were Hispanic. Participants were administered two doses of either the BNT162b2 or the mRNA-1273 vaccine.

This CDR3 has 12 residues. Germline V gene data show CDR1 as SNHLY and CDR2 as FYNNEI. Trimming removed 7 bases at V and 2 bases at J, with 8 bases between. Regarding the study as a whole: Researchers report that a median about 86% of reactive clones in convalescent patients surfaced only post-vaccination.

Note on this clonotype: Its specificity is unknown.

TCRdb fed the PCR reads into MiXCR, producing one record per CDR3 protein. The sample lists about 21,000 distinct CDR3 sequences; more than 45% were seen once. The specimen was CD4+ T cells from blood, collected before SARS-CoV-2 vaccination. The receptor was derived from a human donor who had recovered from COVID-19. This rearrangement joins TRBV2 to TRBJ1-2; D is perhaps TRBD1 (6 bases). The CDR3 coding sequence is TGTGCCAGCAACAGGGAAAACTATGGCTACACCTTC. Amino acid sequence: CASNRENYGYTF.